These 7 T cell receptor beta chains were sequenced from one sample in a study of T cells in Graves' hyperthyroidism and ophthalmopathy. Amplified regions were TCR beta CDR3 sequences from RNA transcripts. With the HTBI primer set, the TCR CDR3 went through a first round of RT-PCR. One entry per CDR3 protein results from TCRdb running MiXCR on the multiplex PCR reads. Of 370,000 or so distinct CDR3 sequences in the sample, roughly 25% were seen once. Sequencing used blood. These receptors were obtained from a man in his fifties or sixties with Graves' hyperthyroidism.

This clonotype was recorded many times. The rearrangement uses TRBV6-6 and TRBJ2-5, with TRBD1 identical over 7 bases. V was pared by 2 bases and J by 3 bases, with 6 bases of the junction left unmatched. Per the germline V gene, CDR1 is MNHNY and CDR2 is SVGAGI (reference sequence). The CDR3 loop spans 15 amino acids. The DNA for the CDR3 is TGTGCCAGCAGTTACCATGGGACAGCGAAAGAGACCCAGTACTTC. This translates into CASSYHGTAKETQYF.

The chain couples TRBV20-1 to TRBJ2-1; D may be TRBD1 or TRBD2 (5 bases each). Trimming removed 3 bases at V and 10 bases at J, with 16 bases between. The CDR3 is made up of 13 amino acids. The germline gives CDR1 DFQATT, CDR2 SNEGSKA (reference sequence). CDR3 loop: CSASPPGTREQFF. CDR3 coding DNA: TGCAGTGCTAGCCCCCCAGGGACGAGGGAGCAGTTCTTC.

The CDR3: CSVERQASDTQYF. The DNA of the CDR3 is TGCAGCGTTGAGAGACAGGCTTCCGATACGCAGTATTTT. The genes are TRBV29-1 and TRBJ2-3, with D possibly matching TRBD1 (6 bases). Trimming removed 3 bases from V and 6 bases from J, with 13 bases in between. The CDR3 loop spans 13 amino acids. Per germline, CDR1 SQVTM and CDR2 ANQGSEA.

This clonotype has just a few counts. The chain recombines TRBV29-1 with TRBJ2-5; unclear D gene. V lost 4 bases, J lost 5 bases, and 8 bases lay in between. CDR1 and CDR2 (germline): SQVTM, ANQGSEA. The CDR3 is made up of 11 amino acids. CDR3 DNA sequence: TGCAGCGTTGGGGATGGTGAGACCCAGTACTTC. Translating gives CSVGDGETQYF.

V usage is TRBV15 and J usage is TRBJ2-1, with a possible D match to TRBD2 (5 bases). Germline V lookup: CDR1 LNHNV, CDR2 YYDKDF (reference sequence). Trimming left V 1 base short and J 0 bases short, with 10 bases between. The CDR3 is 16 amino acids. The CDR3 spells CATSRVIGSSYNEQFF. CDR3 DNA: TGTGCCACCAGCAGAGTAATAGGGAGCTCCTACAATGAGCAGTTCTTC.

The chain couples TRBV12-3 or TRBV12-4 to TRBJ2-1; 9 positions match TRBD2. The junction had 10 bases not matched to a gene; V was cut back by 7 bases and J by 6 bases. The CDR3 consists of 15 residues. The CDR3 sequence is CASNLNIAGVNEQFF. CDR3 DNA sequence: TGTGCCAGCAACCTTAACATAGCGGGAGTCAATGAGCAGTTCTTC.

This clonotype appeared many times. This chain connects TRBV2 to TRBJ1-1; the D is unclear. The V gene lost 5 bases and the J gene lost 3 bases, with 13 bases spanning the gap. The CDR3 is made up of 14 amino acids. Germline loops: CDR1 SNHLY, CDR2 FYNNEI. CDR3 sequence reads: CASSWPGEDTEAFF. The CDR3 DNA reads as TGTGCCAGCAGTTGGCCCGGGGAGGACACTGAAGCTTTCTTT. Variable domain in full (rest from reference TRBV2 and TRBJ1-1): EPEVTQTPSHQVTQMGQEVILRCVPISNHLYFYWYRQILGQKVEFLVSFYNNEISEKSEIFDDQFSVERPDGSNFTLKIRSTKLEDSAMYFCASSWPGEDTEAFFGQGTRLTVV.